Presented here are 15 T cell receptor beta chains from one specimen sequenced in a study of cytomegalovirus exposure and HLA in healthy donors. The primer mix had 60 Vbeta and 13 Jbeta primers. Clones were read by immunoSEQ multiplex PCR, and TCRdb kept only the in-frame ones, dropping some. There are 150,000 to 200,000 clones in the sample; around 80% occur only once, and 1.4% lies in the top ten. Sequenced sample: PBMCs. These receptors originate from a woman aged 25 to 39 in good health and CMV-seropositive.

V is TRBV9 and J is TRBJ2-2; TRBD2 matches at 8 bases. V lost 4 bases and J lost 3; bases outside the gene matches: 8. Germline V gene data show CDR1 as SGDLS and CDR2 as YYNGEE. The CDR3 runs to 16 residues. CDR3 residues: CASSQEAGGYTGELFF. The CDR3 DNA reads as TGTGCCAGCAGCCAGGAGGCGGGAGGATACACCGGGGAGCTGTTTTTT.

The CDR3 loop is CASSLSGAGPETQYF. The CDR3 DNA is TGTGCCAGCAGCTTAAGTGGCGCGGGACCAGAGACCCAGTACTTC. V and J are TRBV7-6 and TRBJ2-5; TRBD2 might be the D (6 bases). The CDR3 extends over 15 amino acids. V lost 2 bases and J lost 4, with 14 bases in between. Germline-derived CDR1 and CDR2 are SGHVS and FNYEAQ. Looking up the rest from reference TRBV7-6 and TRBJ2-5 gives the full variable domain: GAGVSQSPRYKVTKRGQDVALRCDPISGHVSLYWYRQALGQGPEFLTYFNYEAQQDKSGLPNDRFSAERPEGSISTLTIQRTEQRDSAMYRCASSLSGAGPETQYFGPGTRLLVL.

This clone was observed a handful of times. Different DNA sequences within this sample yield the same CDR3. The chain recombines TRBV7-9 with TRBJ2-7; TRBD2 matches at 7 bases. Germline V gene data show CDR1 as SEHNR and CDR2 as FQNEAQ (reference sequence). Trimming took 1 base from V and 5 from J; bases not matched to a gene: 11. The CDR3 covers 16 residues. The CDR3 protein is CASSLEGSGFLNEQYF. The CDR3 region has the DNA TGTGCCAGCAGCTTAGAGGGTAGCGGGTTTTTAAACGAGCAGTACTTC.

V gene TRBV15 combines with J gene TRBJ1-2; the D gene is possibly TRBD1 (6 bases). The CDR3 extends over 15 amino acids. V was clipped by 0 bases and J by 2 bases, with 10 bases between them. Germline values: CDR1 LNHNV, CDR2 YYDKDF (reference sequence). The CDR3 coding sequence is TGTGCCACCAGCAGAGACGAGACAGGCAACTATGGCTACACCTTC. Its protein is CATSRDETGNYGYTF.

V gene TRBV11-2 combines with J gene TRBJ2-7; D is undetermined. Germline assignment: CDR1 SGHAT and CDR2 FQNNGV. The CDR3 is 13 residues long. V gave up 5 bases and J gave up 0 bases, with 8 bases separating them. DNA of the CDR3: TGTGCCAGCAGCATACCGGGCTCCTACGAGCAGTACTTC. As protein: CASSIPGSYEQYF.

The sample holds one count of this clone. The chain has TRBV6-5 and TRBJ1-4; D not certain. Germline V gives CDR1 MNHEY, CDR2 SVGAGI. This CDR3 contains 13 residues. V was clipped by 8 bases and J by 7 bases, with 14 bases between them. DNA for the CDR3: TGTGCCAGCTACCAGTCCCGAGGTGAAAAACTGTTTTTT. Amino acids: CASYQSRGEKLFF.

The DNA of the CDR3 is TGTGCCAGCAGTGACTCCAGAGGGGGCGCTGGAAACACCATATATTTT. This sequence encodes CASSDSRGGAGNTIYF. The gene calls are TRBV6-4 and TRBJ1-3, with TRBD1 matching 7 bases. Looked up from germline, CDR1 is MRHNA and CDR2 is SNTAGT. CDR3 length: 16 amino acids. The J segment lost 2 bases and the V segment lost 0 bases, leaving 4 bases of the junction unmatched.

This clone was observed once. The CDR3 spells CAIRQGANTGELFF. CDR3 bases: TGTGCCATTAGACAGGGAGCGAACACCGGGGAGCTGTTTTTT. The rearrangement uses TRBV10-3 and TRBJ2-2; TRBD1 aligns across 7 bases. The CDR3 extends over 14 amino acids. J was trimmed by 0 bases and V by 9 bases; bases with no gene match: 4. Germline V gives CDR1 ENHRY, CDR2 SYGVKD.

V usage is TRBV7-2 and J usage is TRBJ1-1; D possibly corresponds to TRBD1 (5 bases). Deletions cut 0 bases from V and 3 bases from J, with 8 bases between. The CDR3 runs to 14 residues. Germline assignment: CDR1 SGHTA and CDR2 FQGNSA. In DNA form, the CDR3 reads TGTGCCAGCAGCTTAGCCCGGGGGGACACTGAAGCTTTCTTT. This translates into CASSLARGDTEAFF.

The rearrangement links TRBV10-3 to TRBJ2-7; 10 nucleotides line up with TRBD2. With 6 bases clipped from V and 6 bases from J, the junction kept 11 bases outside the gene matches. CDR1 ENHRY and CDR2 SYGVKD come from the germline V gene. CDR3 length equals 15 residues. Written as DNA, the CDR3 is TGTGCCATCAGCGTAGCGGGAGGCCGGGAGGGCGAGCAGTACTTC. It yields the protein CAISVAGGREGEQYF.

The V call is TRBV2, the J call TRBJ1-5; D is undetermined. This CDR3 region has 14 residues. V was shortened by 4 bases and J by 5 bases, with 12 bases between the two germline ends. Germline V gene data show CDR1 as SNHLY and CDR2 as FYNNEI. This CDR3 is CASSVRRSDQPQHF. Written as DNA, the CDR3 is TGTGCCAGCAGTGTACGCCGCTCGGATCAGCCCCAGCATTTT.

This chain links TRBV5-8 with TRBJ2-7; tentative D call: TRBD1 (6 bases). The CDR3 consists of 16 residues. The V gene's germline CDR1 is SGHTS and CDR2 YDEGEE. Trimming removed 4 bases from V and 5 bases from J, with 22 bases in between. Here the CDR3 DNA reads TGTGCCAGCAGCACGACAGGTCCCGTTACGGCCCACGAGCAGTACTTC. It translates to CASSTTGPVTAHEQYF.

This chain joins TRBV7-9 and TRBJ2-3; 7 nucleotides match TRBD2. The CDR3 loop spans 15 amino acids. V was pared by 3 bases and J by 2 bases, with 5 bases of the junction left unmatched. From germline, CDR1 is SEHNR and CDR2 FQNEAQ (reference sequence). The CDR3 coding sequence is TGTGCCAGCAGCTTTGGACTAGGAGACACAGATACGCAGTATTTT. It is translated as CASSFGLGDTDTQYF.

This chain joins TRBV5-8 and TRBJ1-1; 9 nucleotides match TRBD1. The CDR3 totals 13 residues. Germline lookup yields CDR1 SGHTS and CDR2 YDEGEE. Trimming removed 5 bases from V and 5 bases from J; junction bases left unmatched: 4. In nucleotides, the CDR3 is TGTGCCAGCAGTTACAGGGGGCTTACTGAAGCTTTCTTT. Translation: CASSYRGLTEAFF.

The chain joins TRBV30 to TRBJ1-2; D remains unclear. This CDR3 contains 12 residues. Between the trimmed V and J ends, which lost 1 base and 6 bases, there was a span of 9 bases. CDR1 is GTSNPN, CDR2 SVGIG, per germline (reference sequence). CDR3 nucleotides: TGTGCCTGGAGTGCCAATAGAGATGGCTACACCTTC. Its protein product is CAWSANRDGYTF.